A single sample is the source of the 30 T cell receptor beta chains below, sequenced in a study of T cells in women clearing cervical HPV infection. Repertoires were generated with immunoSEQ multiplex PCR, while TCRdb's copy carries only in-frame clones and drops some. The data show about 48,000 clones, and the top ten clones hold roughly 1.5%. Sequenced material: blood buffy coat. The receptor source for this set is a woman aged 18 to 69 with a cervical HPV16 infection that either progressed to CIN3+ or cleared (not recorded which).

With respect to this clone: The observed sequence ends 3 residues before the CDR3 terminus, with the missing tail filled in from the germline J gene. This sequence joins TRBV20-1 and TRBJ1-1; 8 positions agree with TRBD1. V lost 1 base and J lost 7; bases outside the gene matches: 5. This CDR3 contains 13 residues. The germline gives CDR1 DFQATT, CDR2 SNEGSKA (reference sequence). The sequenced part of the CDR3 DNA is TGCAGTGCTAGAGCCTGGACAGGGAGTGAA. Translation gives CSARAWTGSE. The full CDR3 is CSARAWTGSEAFF.

About this clone itself: The CDR3 end is not reached by the read, which stops 3 residues before it; the germline J gene fills it in. V is TRBV12-3 or TRBV12-4 and J is TRBJ1-4; TRBD1 agrees at 10 bases. With 6 bases clipped from V and 7 bases from J, the junction kept 5 bases outside the gene matches. The CDR3 contains 14 residues. The CDR3 here is CASRSGQGIEKLFF. The CDR3 bases that were read are TGTGCCAGCAGATCGGGACAGGGGATTGAAAAA.

To note about this clone: The read stops 3 residues short of the end of the CDR3; the missing end is completed from the germline J gene. This chain uses TRBV12-3 or TRBV12-4 with TRBJ2-7; no clear D gene. The CDR3 sequence is 13 residues long. The ends were cut back, 2 bases at V and 5 bases at J, with 10 bases in the middle. CDR3 bases read: TGTGCCAGCAGTTTAAGTGCTGAGGACGAG. Its protein product is CASSLSAEDE. The whole CDR3 is CASSLSAEDEQYF.

About this clone: The read ends 3 residues before the CDR3 terminus; that terminus is restored from the germline J gene. V and J are TRBV5-1 and TRBJ2-7; D is possibly TRBD1 (6 bases). Trimming cost V 0 bases and J 4 bases, with 8 bases left between them. Looked up from germline, CDR1 is SGHRS and CDR2 is YFSETQ. The CDR3 length is 13 residues. CDR3 sequence reads: CASSLGDKYEQYF. CDR3 bases read: TGCGCCAGCAGCTTGGGGGACAAATACGAG. The whole variable domain, filled in from reference TRBV5-1 and TRBJ2-7, reads KAGVTQTPRYLIKTRGQQVTLSCSPISGHRSVSWYQQTPGQGLQFLFEYFSETQRNKGNFPGRFSGRQFSNSRSEMNVSTLELGDSALYLCASSLGDKYEQYFGPGTRLTVT.

A remark on this clone: The CDR3 extends 3 residues past the end of the read, so its final part is completed from the germline J gene. The chain uses TRBV5-4 and TRBJ2-7; the D gene is possibly TRBD1 (6 bases). The germline V gene encodes CDR1 SGHNT and CDR2 YYREEE (reference sequence). This CDR3 has 13 residues. The germline V and J ends were trimmed by 4 bases and 1 base, with 9 bases remaining between them. CDR3 DNA (partial): TGTGCCAGCAGCATCGGGACATCCTACGAG. The encoded protein is CASSIGTSYE. The entire CDR3 is CASSIGTSYEQYF. The whole variable domain, remainder taken from reference TRBV5-4 and TRBJ2-7, is ETGVTQSPTHLIKTRGQQVTLRCSSQSGHNTVSWYQQALGQGPQFIFQYYREEENGRGNFPPRFSGLQFPNYSSELNVNALELDDSALYLCASSIGTSYEQYFGPGTRLTVT.

Concerning this clone itself: The read stops 3 residues short of the end of the CDR3; the missing end is completed from the germline J gene. This chain links TRBV7-9 with TRBJ1-2, with D unclear. The germline CDR1 and CDR2 sequences are SEHNR and FQNEAQ (reference sequence). CDR3 length: 14 residues. The sequenced CDR3 bases are TGTGCCAGCAGCTTAGCGTCGACACCTTCTAGC. It yields the protein CASSLASTPSS. The full CDR3 protein reads CASSLASTPSSYTF.

About this clone itself: The DNA ends 3 residues before the CDR3 does, and the rest of the CDR3 is filled in from the germline J gene. The rearrangement joins TRBV2 to TRBJ2-7, with 9 bases that match TRBD1. Germline V gene lookup returns CDR1 SNHLY and CDR2 FYNNEI. The CDR3 is 13 amino acids. J lost 4 bases, V lost 7 bases, and 5 bases had no gene match. CDR3 protein: CASIADRGYEQYF. CDR3 DNA (partial): TGTGCCAGCATTGCGGACAGGGGTTACGAG.

Partial CDR3 DNA: TGTGCCAGCAGCTTAACAGGGCCATCGTTGGGCACCGGGGAG. This sequence encodes CASSLTGPSLGTGE. The CDR3 reads in full as CASSLTGPSLGTGELFF. The chain couples TRBV7-8 to TRBJ2-2; D might be TRBD1 (6 bases). The CDR3 goes on 3 residues after the read ends, and that part is filled in from the germline J gene. Trimming pared 2 bases from V and 4 bases from J, leaving 17 bases between. This CDR3 region has 17 residues. Per the germline V gene, CDR1 is SGHVS and CDR2 is FQNEAQ.

A note on this clone: The read terminates 3 residues before the CDR3 end, so the remaining end is supplied by the germline J gene. The rearrangement joins TRBV29-1 to TRBJ2-1; 7 bases are a match to TRBD2. After removal of 6 bases from V and 6 bases from J, the junction contained 14 bases not matched to a gene. CDR3 length: 15 residues. Germline V lookup: CDR1 SQVTM, CDR2 ANQGSEA. The CDR3: CSVAPRLAELNEQFF. The part of the CDR3 DNA that was read is TGCAGCGTAGCCCCTAGGCTAGCGGAACTCAATGAG.

Comments on this clone: The CDR3 goes on 3 residues after the read ends, and that part is filled in from the germline J gene. The chain employs TRBV5-6 and TRBJ2-7; tentatively, D is TRBD2 (6 bases). This CDR3 spans 14 amino acids. Trimming pared 2 bases from V and 0 bases from J, leaving 9 bases between. Germline assignment: CDR1 SGHDT and CDR2 YYEEEE. CDR3 bases read: TGTGCCAGCAGCTTCGGGGGACCCTCCTACGAG. Translating gives CASSFGGPSYE. The full CDR3 protein is CASSFGGPSYEQYF.

About this clone: With the read ending 3 residues before the CDR3 end, the germline J gene is used to fill in that end. The chain links TRBV20-1 to TRBJ1-2, with D possibly matching TRBD1 (5 bases). Germline assignment: CDR1 DFQATT and CDR2 SNEGSKA (reference sequence). Trimming cost V 6 bases and J 1 base, with 18 bases left between them. CDR3 length: 15 residues. The sequenced CDR3 bases are TGCAGTGCAGTAGACCGATTCGGGGGTAACTATGGC. Its protein is CSAVDRFGGNYG. The full CDR3 is CSAVDRFGGNYGYTF.

To note about this clone: The sequence runs out 3 residues before the end of the CDR3; the remainder is reconstructed from the germline J gene. The V call is TRBV20-1, the J call TRBJ1-1; 7 bases match TRBD1. The CDR3 extends over 12 amino acids. Looked up from germline, CDR1 is DFQATT and CDR2 is SNEGSKA (reference sequence). The CDR3 loop reads CSVPTGLFEAFF. Incomplete CDR3 DNA: TGCAGTGTACCGACAGGGCTTTTCGAA.

Worth noting for this clone: The read is 3 residues too short to cover the CDR3 end, so that end is filled in from the germline J gene. This chain links TRBV28 with TRBJ1-5; D is ambiguous. The V end was cut by 2 bases, the J end by 4 bases, with 18 bases between. Germline CDR1 MDHEN, CDR2 SYDVKM. The CDR3 is 17 amino acids. The chain's CDR3 is CASSLPSMGFGNQPQHF. CDR3 bases read: TGTGCCAGCAGTTTACCTAGTATGGGTTTCGGAAATCAGCCC.

Details on this clone: With the read ending 3 residues before the CDR3 end, the germline J gene is used to fill in that end. This sequence joins TRBV20-1 and TRBJ1-1; 7 bases fit TRBD1. Germline CDR1 DFQATT, CDR2 SNEGSKA (reference sequence). The trim removed 3 bases at V and 4 bases at J, leaving 8 bases unmatched. CDR3 length: 14 amino acids. The CDR3 loop is CSARTTTGRTEAFF. CDR3 bases read: TGCAGTGCTAGGACAACGACAGGGCGCACTGAA.

In regard to this clone: The CDR3 end falls 3 residues outside the read, so it is completed with the germline J gene. The J gene is TRBJ2-7, the V gene TRBV13; TRBD1 is a possible D gene (5 bases). The CDR3 totals 14 residues. CDR1 and CDR2 (germline): PRHDT, FYEKMQ (reference sequence). V was clipped by 5 bases and J by 2 bases, with 13 bases between them. The CDR3: CASSPGPSPYEQYF. The CDR3 bases that were read are TGTGCCAGCAGCCCAGGGCCGAGTCCCTACGAG.

Concerning this clone itself: The CDR3 extends 3 residues past the end of the read, so its final part is completed from the germline J gene. The gene calls are TRBV5-1 and TRBJ1-1; D gene ambiguous. Trimming removed 0 bases at V and 5 bases at J, with 11 bases between. The CDR3 loop spans 14 amino acids. CDR1 is SGHRS and CDR2 is YFSETQ in the germline V gene. The DNA read from the CDR3 is TGCGCCAGCAGCTTGGGTTCGGGGAGAACTGAA. It encodes CASSLGSGRTE. In full, the CDR3 is CASSLGSGRTEAFF.

As for this clone: The missing CDR3 end, 3 residues past where the read stops, is filled in from the germline J gene. The chain joins TRBV5-1 to TRBJ1-1, with D tentatively TRBD1 (6 bases). Germline CDR1 SGHRS, CDR2 YFSETQ. Trimming took off 1 base at V and 5 bases at J, with 9 bases between the two ends. The CDR3 sequence is 13 residues long. The covered CDR3 bases are TGCGCCAGCAGCTTGACAGGGTCGACTGAA. Amino acids: CASSLTGSTE. The complete CDR3 protein is CASSLTGSTEAFF.

For this clone: Read coverage stops 3 residues before the CDR3 terminus; the germline J gene supplies the remainder. The chain couples TRBV20-1 to TRBJ1-5; 8 bases fit TRBD1. J gave up 5 bases and V 0 bases, and 3 bases lay outside the gene matches. From germline, CDR1 is DFQATT and CDR2 SNEGSKA (reference sequence). The CDR3 runs 14 residues. CDR3 region: CSARDMTGDQPQHF. CDR3 DNA (partial): TGCAGTGCTAGAGATATGACAGGGGATCAGCCC.

Turning to this clone: The CDR3 is cut off 3 residues early in the read; its end comes from the germline J gene. This chain links TRBV20-1 with TRBJ2-7; 10 positions match TRBD2. CDR1 and CDR2 (germline): DFQATT, SNEGSKA (reference sequence). The CDR3 extends over 14 amino acids. The junction had 5 bases not matched to a gene; V was cut back by 3 bases and J by 3 bases. CDR3 bases read: TGCAGTGCTAGGCGGCTAGCGGGGGACTACGAG. It specifies CSARRLAGDYE. The entire CDR3 reads CSARRLAGDYEQYF.

A word on this clone: The sequenced fragment ends 3 residues before the CDR3 boundary, so the rest is inferred from the germline J gene. This rearrangement joins TRBV12-3 or TRBV12-4 to TRBJ2-1, with D maybe TRBD1 (6 bases). CDR3 length equals 16 residues. Trimming removed 6 bases at V and 0 bases at J, with 15 bases between. CDR3 residues: CASRPATGSSYNEQFF. The sequenced CDR3 bases are TGTGCCAGCAGGCCAGCCACAGGGAGCTCCTACAATGAG.

Of note for this clone: The read gets to within 3 residues of the CDR3 end, and the germline J gene fills in the rest. The chain uses TRBV18 and TRBJ2-7, with D unclear. This CDR3 is built from 13 residues. Germline CDR1 is KGHSH and CDR2 is LQKENI. Trimming shortened V by 1 base and J by 1 base, and 5 bases separated the two germline ends. CDR3 amino acids: CASSPQVSYEQYF. Partial CDR3 DNA: TGTGCCAGCTCACCACAGGTTTCCTACGAG. The full variable domain, rest sourced from reference TRBV18 and TRBJ2-7, is NAGVMQNPRHLVRRRGQEARLRCSPMKGHSHVYWYRQLPEEGLKFMVYLQKENIIDESGMPKERFSAEFPKEGPSILRIQQVVRGDSAAYFCASSPQVSYEQYFGPGTRLTVT.

As concerns this clone: The read finishes 3 residues shy of the CDR3 end, and the germline J gene is used to complete it. V usage is TRBV7-2 and J usage is TRBJ2-7; 8 nucleotides match TRBD2. The CDR3 totals 15 residues. CDR1 and CDR2 (germline): SGHTA, FQGNSA. Trimming at V came to 1 base and at J to 4 bases, leaving 6 bases not matched to a gene. The CDR3: CASSLGTSGTYEQYF. The CDR3 bases that were read are TGTGCCAGCAGCTTAGGAACTAGCGGAACGTACGAG.

As for this clone: The read terminates 3 residues ahead of where the CDR3 ends, so the germline J gene completes it. The rearrangement links TRBV7-2 to TRBJ2-3; D uncertain. The CDR3 totals 13 residues. Between the trimmed V and J ends, which lost 5 bases and 2 bases, there was a span of 8 bases. The germline V gene has CDR1 SGHTA and CDR2 FQGNSA. This CDR3 is CASSPTHTDTQYF. The sequenced CDR3 bases are TGTGCCAGCAGCCCTACCCACACAGATACG. The full variable domain, with the rest looked up from reference TRBV7-2 and TRBJ2-3, is GAGVSQSPSNKVTEKGKDVELRCDPISGHTALYWYRQSLGQGLEFLIYFQGNSAPDKSGLPSDRFSAERTGGSVSTLTIQRTQQEDSAVYLCASSPTHTDTQYFGPGTRLTVL.

Comment on this clone: Coverage ceases 3 residues before the CDR3 finishes, and the germline J gene fills in the end. This chain joins TRBV7-9 and TRBJ1-2; possible D gene TRBD1, 6 bases. From germline, CDR1 is SEHNR and CDR2 FQNEAQ (reference sequence). There are 14 residues in the CDR3. Deletions cut 4 bases from V and 4 bases from J, with 13 bases between. The CDR3 bases that were read are TGTGCCAGCAGCTCAACAGGGACCGCCTATGGC. As protein: CASSSTGTAYG. The whole CDR3 protein is CASSSTGTAYGYTF.

Concerning this clone itself: Read coverage stops 3 residues before the CDR3 terminus; the germline J gene supplies the remainder. This rearrangement joins TRBV7-2 to TRBJ1-2; no reliable D call. The CDR3 consists of 11 residues. Germline assignment: CDR1 SGHTA and CDR2 FQGNSA. Deletions cut 5 bases from V and 2 bases from J, with 3 bases between. Incomplete CDR3 DNA: TGTGCCAGCAGCCTAAACTATGGC. Amino acid sequence: CASSLNYG. The whole CDR3 is CASSLNYGYTF.

Details on this clone: The read stops 3 residues short of the end of the CDR3; the missing end is completed from the germline J gene. This rearrangement joins TRBV20-1 to TRBJ1-2, with 7 bases matching TRBD1. In germline, CDR1 is DFQATT, CDR2 SNEGSKA (reference sequence). There are 13 residues in the CDR3. Losses at the gene ends were 3 bases for V and 3 bases for J; bases not matched to a gene: 4. Incomplete CDR3 DNA: TGCAGTGCTAGGGACAGGCCTTACTATGGC. Its translation: CSARDRPYYG. The full CDR3 reads CSARDRPYYGYTF.

Turning to this clone: With the read ending 3 residues before the CDR3 end, the germline J gene is used to fill in that end. This chain uses TRBV25-1 with TRBJ2-3, with TRBD1 matching 9 bases. V lost 2 bases to trimming and J lost 2 bases; unmatched junction nucleotides: 11. CDR3 size: 18 residues. Germline CDR1 is MGHDK and CDR2 is SYGVNS. The sequenced CDR3 bases are TGTGCCAGCAGTGAACCCGCCTGGACAGGGGTACCCACAGATACG. Translating it yields CASSEPAWTGVPTDT. The whole CDR3 protein is CASSEPAWTGVPTDTQYF. The full variable domain, completed using reference TRBV25-1 and TRBJ2-3, is EADIYQTPRYLVIGTGKKITLECSQTMGHDKMYWYQQDPGMELHLIHYSYGVNSTEKGDLSSESTVSRIRTEHFPLTLESARPSHTSQYLCASSEPAWTGVPTDTQYFGPGTRLTVL.

Turning to this clone: The read terminates 3 residues before the CDR3 end, so the remaining end is supplied by the germline J gene. The chain carries TRBV5-1 and TRBJ2-3, with 11 bases aligning to TRBD2. With 7 bases clipped from V and 6 bases from J, the junction kept 13 bases outside the gene matches. The CDR3 length is 16 residues. Germline assignment: CDR1 SGHRS and CDR2 YFSETQ. The covered CDR3 bases are TGCGCCAGCTACCTTGAGCTAGCGGGAGGACGGGATACG. This encodes CASYLELAGGRDT. The CDR3 in full is CASYLELAGGRDTQYF. The full variable domain, in which reference TRBV5-1 and TRBJ2-3 provide the parts outside the CDR3, is KAGVTQTPRYLIKTRGQQVTLSCSPISGHRSVSWYQQTPGQGLQFLFEYFSETQRNKGNFPGRFSGRQFSNSRSEMNVSTLELGDSALYLCASYLELAGGRDTQYFGPGTRLTVL.

Details on this clone: The read halts 3 residues ahead of the CDR3 end, with the missing end drawn from the germline J gene. The chain employs TRBV6-1 and TRBJ1-4; D gene uncertain. CDR1 and CDR2 (germline): MNHNS, SASEGT. The CDR3 spans 19 residues. The germline V and J ends were trimmed by 1 base and 4 bases, with 22 bases remaining between them. The sequenced CDR3 bases are TGTGCCAGCAGTGAAGTGGTACTAGGCAGGACTGCATTTAATGAAAAA. It yields the protein CASSEVVLGRTAFNEK. In full, the CDR3 reads CASSEVVLGRTAFNEKLFF.

Remarks on this clone: The read halts 3 residues ahead of the CDR3 end, with the missing end drawn from the germline J gene. V usage is TRBV29-1 and J usage is TRBJ2-1; 14 bases map to TRBD2. Germline CDR1 reads SQVTM; CDR2 reads ANQGSEA. This CDR3 has 15 amino acids. V trimming: 5 bases; J trimming: 7 bases; junction bases outside the gene matches: 7. The sequenced part of the CDR3 DNA is TGCAGCGTTAGAGGGACTAGCGGGAGTGGGAATGAG. Its protein is CSVRGTSGSGNE. The complete CDR3 protein is CSVRGTSGSGNEQFF.